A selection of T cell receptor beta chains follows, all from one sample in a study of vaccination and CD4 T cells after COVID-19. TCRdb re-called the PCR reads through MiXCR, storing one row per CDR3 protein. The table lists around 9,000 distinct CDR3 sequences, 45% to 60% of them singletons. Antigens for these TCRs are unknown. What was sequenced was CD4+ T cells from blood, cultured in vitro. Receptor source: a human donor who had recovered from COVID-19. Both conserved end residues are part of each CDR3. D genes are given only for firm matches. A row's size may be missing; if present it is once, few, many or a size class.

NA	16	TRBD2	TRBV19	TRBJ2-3	TGTGCCAGTAGTATAGCGGGGGGGCTTCGGACAGATACGCAGTATTTT	CASSIAGGLRTDTQYF
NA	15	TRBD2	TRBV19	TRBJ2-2	TGTGCCAGTAGCGGGACTAGCTGGTCCACCGGGGAGCTGTTTTTT	CASSGTSWSTGELFF
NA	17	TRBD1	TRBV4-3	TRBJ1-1	TGCGCCAGCAGCCGGACGACAGGGGGTTCTAAGAACACTGAAGCTTTCTTT	CASSRTTGGSKNTEAFF
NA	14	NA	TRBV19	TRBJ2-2	TGTGCCAGTAGCAGCGGGGACAGTCACGGGGAGCTGTTTTTT	CASSSGDSHGELFF
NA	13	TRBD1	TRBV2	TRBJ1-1	TGTGCCAGCACCATGGGACAGGGAAGAATAGCTTTCTTT	CASTMGQGRIAFF
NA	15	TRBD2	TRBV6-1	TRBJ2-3	TGTGCCAGCAGGGATAGCGGGAGGAGGACAGATACGCAGTATTTT	CASRDSGRRTDTQYF
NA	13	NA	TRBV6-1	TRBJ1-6	TGTGCCAGCACCCCCATTAAGGGATCACCCCTCCACTTT	CASTPIKGSPLHF
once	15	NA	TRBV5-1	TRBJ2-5	TGCGCCAGCAGCATCCGGGACACGCGACAAGAGACCCAGTACTTC	CASSIRDTRQETQYF
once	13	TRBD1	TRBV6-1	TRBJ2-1	TGTGCCAGCGGGACAGGGGAGGTCAATGAGCAGTTCTTC	CASGTGEVNEQFF
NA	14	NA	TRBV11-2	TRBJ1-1	TGTGCCAGCAGCTTAGGTTCCCAGTATACTGAAGCTTTCTTT	CASSLGSQYTEAFF
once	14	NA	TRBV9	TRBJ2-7	TGTGCCAGCAGCGGAGACAGAGCCCCCTACGAGCAGTACTTC	CASSGDRAPYEQYF
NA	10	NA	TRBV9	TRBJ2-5	TGTGCCAGCACAATCCAGACCCAGTACTTC	CASTIQTQYF
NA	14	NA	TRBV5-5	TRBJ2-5	TGTGCCAGCAGCAAAAACCCAGGGCGGGAGACCCAGTACTTC	CASSKNPGRETQYF
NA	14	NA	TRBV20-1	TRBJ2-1	TGCAGTGCGGGCTTATGGCGTTCTTACAATGAGCAGTTCTTC	CSAGLWRSYNEQFF
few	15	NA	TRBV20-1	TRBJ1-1	TGCAGTGCTAGAGATAGGGGAATTGGGGACACTGAAGCTTTCTTT	CSARDRGIGDTEAFF
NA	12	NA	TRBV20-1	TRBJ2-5	TGCAGTGCTCTAGGACAGAAAGAGACCCAGTACTTC	CSALGQKETQYF
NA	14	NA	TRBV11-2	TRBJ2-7	TGTGCCAGCAGCTCGGGACGAATCTCCTACGAGCAGTACTTC	CASSSGRISYEQYF
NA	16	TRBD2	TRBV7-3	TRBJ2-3	TGTGCCAGCAGCCTTAGACTAGCGGGAGGTCCAGATACGCAGTATTTT	CASSLRLAGGPDTQYF
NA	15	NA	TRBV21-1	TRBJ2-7	TGTGCCAGCAGCTCTCTCGGCGGGAGCTCCTACGAGCAGTACTTC	CASSSLGGSSYEQYF
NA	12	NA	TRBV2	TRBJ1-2	TGTGCCAGCAATCAGGGAAGGTACGGCTACACCTTC	CASNQGRYGYTF
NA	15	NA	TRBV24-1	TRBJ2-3	TGTGCCACCAGTGAGGGGCGATGGACAGTCGATACGCAGTATTTT	CATSEGRWTVDTQYF
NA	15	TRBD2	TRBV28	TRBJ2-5	TGTGCCAGCAGTAGCCAGCGGGGGGAGGTTGAGACCCAGTACTTC	CASSSQRGEVETQYF
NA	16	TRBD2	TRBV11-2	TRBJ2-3	TGTGCCAGCAGCTTATTGCCGCGGGGGAGCACAGATACGCAGTATTTT	CASSLLPRGSTDTQYF
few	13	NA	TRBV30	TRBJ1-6	TGTGCCTGGAGTGGGGGGGCTCATTCACCCCTCCACTTT	CAWSGGAHSPLHF
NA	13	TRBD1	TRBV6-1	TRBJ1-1	TGTGCCAGCAGTCCGGACAGGGGCACTGAAGCTTTCTTT	CASSPDRGTEAFF
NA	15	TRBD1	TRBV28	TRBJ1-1	TGTGCCAGCAGTGACCACAGGGGGCGCATTACGGAAGCTTTCTTT	CASSDHRGRITEAFF
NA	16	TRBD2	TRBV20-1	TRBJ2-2	TGCAGTGCTAGTCCTCTAGCGGGAGTTAACACCGGGGAGCTGTTTTTT	CSASPLAGVNTGELFF
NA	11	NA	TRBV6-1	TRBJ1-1	TGTGCCAGCAGGAGAGGCACTGAAGCTTTCTTT	CASRRGTEAFF
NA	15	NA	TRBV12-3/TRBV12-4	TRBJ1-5	TGTGCCAGCAGTTTCGGGGGCAGTGGGAATCAGCCCCAGCATTTT	CASSFGGSGNQPQHF
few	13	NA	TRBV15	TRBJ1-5	TGTGCCACCAAGATGGGTGGCAATCAGCCCCAGCATTTT	CATKMGGNQPQHF
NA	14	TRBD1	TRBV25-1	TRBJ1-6	TGTGCCAGCTCGGGACAGGGAATTTTCTCACCCCTCCACTTT	CASSGQGIFSPLHF
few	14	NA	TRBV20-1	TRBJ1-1	TGCAGTGCTAGAGCTGGGGGAATGAACACTGAAGCTTTCTTT	CSARAGGMNTEAFF
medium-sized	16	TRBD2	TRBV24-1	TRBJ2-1	TGTGCCACCAGTGATCCCGCGGGAGTTGTCTACAATGAGCAGTTCTTC	CATSDPAGVVYNEQFF
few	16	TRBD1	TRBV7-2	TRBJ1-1	TGTGCCAGCAGCCCCGTGGGGACAGGGTTGGGCACTGAAGCTTTCTTT	CASSPVGTGLGTEAFF
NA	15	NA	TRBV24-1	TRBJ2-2	TGTGCCACCAGTGATTTCAGGGGCGGCACCGGGGAGCTGTTTTTT	CATSDFRGGTGELFF
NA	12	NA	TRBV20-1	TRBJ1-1	TGCAGTGTCGGTGGGAGGAACACTGAAGCTTTCTTT	CSVGGRNTEAFF
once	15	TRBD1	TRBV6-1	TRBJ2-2	TGTGCCGGTTATTCAGGGGGCGTAGGGACCGGGGAGCTGTTTTTT	CAGYSGGVGTGELFF
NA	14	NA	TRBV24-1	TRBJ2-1	TGTGCCACCAGTGACGACGGACTGCACAATGAGCAGTTCTTC	CATSDDGLHNEQFF
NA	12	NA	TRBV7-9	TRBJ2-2	TGTGCCAGCAGCTTTTACACCGGGGAGCTGTTTTTT	CASSFYTGELFF
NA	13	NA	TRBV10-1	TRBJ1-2	TGCGCCAGCAGTGTAGCAGTTAACTATGGCTACACCTTC	CASSVAVNYGYTF
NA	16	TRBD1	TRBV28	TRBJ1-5	TGTGCCAGCAGTCCGATTACGGGACAGGGGGATCAGCCCCAGCATTTT	CASSPITGQGDQPQHF
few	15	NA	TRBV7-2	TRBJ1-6	TGTGCCAGCAGCTCCGGACAGTCAGGAAATTCACCCCTCCACTTT	CASSSGQSGNSPLHF
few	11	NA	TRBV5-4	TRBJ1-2	TGTGCCAGCAGCTTGGGGTATGGCTACACCTTC	CASSLGYGYTF
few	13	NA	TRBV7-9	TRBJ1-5	TGTGCCAGCAGCAGATCAGGGGATACTCCCCAGCATTTT	CASSRSGDTPQHF
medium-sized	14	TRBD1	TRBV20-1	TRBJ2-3	TGCAGTGCTAGGGGGACAGGCCACACAGATACGCAGTATTTT	CSARGTGHTDTQYF
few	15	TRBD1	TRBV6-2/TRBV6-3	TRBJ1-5	TGTGCCAGCAGTAAGACAGGGGGCTCAAGTCAGCCCCAGCATTTT	CASSKTGGSSQPQHF
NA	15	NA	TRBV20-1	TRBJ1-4	TGCAGTGCTCGGCAGGGTCCGGCAACTAATGAAAAACTGTTTTTT	CSARQGPATNEKLFF
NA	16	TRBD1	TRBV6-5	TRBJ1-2	TGTGCCAGCAGTTACGGGACAGGGTTTCGCCGCTATGGCTACACCTTC	CASSYGTGFRRYGYTF
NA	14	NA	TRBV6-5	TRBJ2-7	TGTGCCAGCAGTTTTGGACAGAGCTCCTACGAGCAGTACTTC	CASSFGQSSYEQYF
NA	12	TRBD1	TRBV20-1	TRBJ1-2	TGCAGTGCCCTCTCCGGGACAGTTAACTACACCTTC	CSALSGTVNYTF
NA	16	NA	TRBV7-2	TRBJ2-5	TGTGCCAGCAGCTCCCAGGGGGGAGGGTGGGAAGAGACCCAGTACTTC	CASSSQGGGWEETQYF
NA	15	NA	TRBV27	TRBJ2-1	TGTGCCAGCCTCCCCTCCGGGAGATCGGGAAATGAGCAGTTCTTC	CASLPSGRSGNEQFF
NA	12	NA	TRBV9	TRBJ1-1	TGTGCCAGCAGCGTAGACGGAGGTGAAGCTTTCTTT	CASSVDGGEAFF
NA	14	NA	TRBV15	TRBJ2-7	TGTGCCACCAGCAGAGACACGAGGTCCTACGAGCAGTACTTC	CATSRDTRSYEQYF
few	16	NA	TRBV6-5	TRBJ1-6	TGTGCCAGCAGTTCGGACGGGAGGTGGGATAATTCACCCCTCCACTTT	CASSSDGRWDNSPLHF
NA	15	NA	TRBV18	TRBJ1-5	TGTGCCAGCTCCGAACGGGGGTTAAGCAATCAGCCCCAGCATTTT	CASSERGLSNQPQHF